These T cell receptor beta chains were read from a single sample in a study of blood T cell repertoires in COVID-19. Using immunoSEQ multiplex PCR, the repertoire was profiled, and TCRdb retains in-frame clones only, with some absent. The sample contains around 140,000 clones, about 86% of which appear only once. The sequencing sample was made of peripheral blood. All receptors derive from a woman in her sixties or seventies with acute or convalescent COVID-19. Both conserved end residues are part of each CDR3. A D gene is named only where the DNA matches it firmly. Not every row has a clone size; where given, it reads once, few, many or a size class.

TRBV28	NA	TRBJ1-1	TRBD1	CASRRQGARTEAFF	TGTGCCAGCAGAAGACAGGGGGCCAGGACTGAAGCTTTCTTT
TRBV6-5	NA	TRBJ2-3	NA	CASSGAGGTDTQYF	TGTGCCAGCAGCGGGGCAGGGGGGACAGATACGCAGTATTTT
TRBV7-9	NA	TRBJ1-1	TRBD1	CASSSGTDRGAFF	TGTGCCAGCAGCTCCGGAACCGACAGGGGAGCTTTCTTT
TRBV12-3/TRBV12-4	once	TRBJ2-7	NA	CASSAQDSYEQYF	TGTGCCAGCAGTGCCCAGGACAGCTACGAGCAGTACTTC
TRBV28	NA	TRBJ1-6	TRBD1	CASTGGGGNSPLHF	TGTGCCAGTACAGGGGGCGGGGGTAATTCACCCCTCCACTTT
TRBV7-9	NA	TRBJ1-6	NA	CASSRATGSPLHF	TGTGCCAGCAGCCGTGCTACAGGTTCACCCCTCCACTTT
TRBV30	once	TRBJ1-4	NA	CAWSEGGALEKLFF	TGTGCCTGGAGTGAAGGCGGGGCCCTTGAAAAACTGTTTTTT
TRBV12-3/TRBV12-4	few	TRBJ2-2	NA	CASSLERAGELFF	TGTGCCAGCAGTTTAGAGCGCGCCGGGGAGCTGTTTTTT
TRBV3-1/TRBV3-2	NA	TRBJ2-4	NA	CASSQVIARVQYF	TGTGCCAGCAGCCAAGTGATAGCGAGGGTTCAGTACTTC
TRBV18	NA	TRBJ2-7	NA	CASSRRVGSSGPTYEQYF	TGTGCCAGCTCACGGCGGGTGGGTTCCTCTGGACCCACCTACGAGCAGTACTTC
TRBV6-5	NA	TRBJ2-5	TRBD1	CASSYRAQGVETQYF	TGTGCCAGCAGTTACCGTGCGCAGGGGGTAGAGACCCAGTACTTC
TRBV24-1	NA	TRBJ2-2	TRBD1	CATSASHWTGVGELFF	TGTGCCACCAGTGCCTCGCACTGGACAGGGGTCGGGGAGCTGTTTTTT
TRBV7-2	few	TRBJ2-5	NA	CASSLGPFQETQYF	TGTGCCAGCAGCTTGGGGCCCTTTCAAGAGACCCAGTACTTC
TRBV25-1	NA	TRBJ1-6	TRBD1	CASSRQGNNSPLHF	TGTGCCAGCAGTCGACAGGGGAATAATTCACCCCTCCACTTT
TRBV4-3	NA	TRBJ1-1	NA	CASSQLSSGSAEAFF	TGCGCCAGCAGCCAGCTGAGTTCTGGAAGCGCTGAAGCTTTCTTT
TRBV7-6	many	TRBJ1-6	TRBD1	CASSGDRSQVSYNSPLHF	TGTGCCAGCAGCGGGGACAGGTCCCAAGTTTCCTATAATTCACCCCTCCACTTT
TRBV1	NA	TRBJ2-3	NA	CTSSQPNRDRDHGDTQYF	TGCACCAGCAGCCAACCCAACCGGGACAGGGACCACGGAGATACGCAGTATTTT
TRBV18	NA	TRBJ1-1	NA	CASSPWSGGGEAFF	TGTGCCAGCTCACCCTGGAGCGGGGGTGGGGAAGCTTTCTTT
TRBV2	NA	TRBJ1-6	NA	CASSGQEPSGNSPLHF	TGTGCCAGCAGTGGACAGGAACCCTCCGGGAATTCACCCCTCCACTTT
TRBV7-6	once	TRBJ2-5	NA	CASSPRTRSETQYF	TGTGCCAGCAGCCCCCGAACTCGGAGCGAGACCCAGTACTTC
TRBV7-9	NA	TRBJ2-3	TRBD1	CASSLPRGLLTDTQYF	TGTGCCAGCAGCCTCCCCAGGGGGCTACTCACAGATACGCAGTATTTT
TRBV11-2	NA	TRBJ2-7	TRBD2	CASSLASGVYEQYF	TGTGCCAGCAGCTTAGCTAGCGGGGTCTACGAGCAGTACTTC
TRBV2	NA	TRBJ1-2	NA	CASTESRGSGYTF	TGTGCCAGCACTGAGTCCCGGGGTTCCGGCTACACCTTC
TRBV5-1	NA	TRBJ2-3	NA	CASKGLQGQVGTDTQYF	TGCGCCAGCAAGGGCCTACAGGGTCAAGTAGGCACAGATACGCAGTATTTT
TRBV18	few	TRBJ1-5	NA	CASSRQGSNQPQHF	TGTGCCAGCTCACGCCAGGGAAGCAATCAGCCCCAGCATTTT
TRBV6-2/TRBV6-3	NA	TRBJ2-1	TRBD2	CASSYPRNRGGSDEQFF	TGTGCCAGCAGTTACCCTAGGAATCGGGGGGGCTCGGATGAGCAGTTCTTC
TRBV19	NA	TRBJ1-2	TRBD1	CARGTDGYTF	TGTGCCAGGGGGACAGATGGCTACACCTTC
TRBV5-1	NA	TRBJ2-2	NA	CASSLFSQQTYSNTGELFF	TGCGCCAGCAGCTTGTTTTCCCAACAGACGTACTCGAACACCGGGGAGCTGTTTTTT
TRBV23-1	NA	TRBJ2-1	NA	CASSPGNEQFF	TGCGCCAGCAGTCCGGGCAATGAGCAGTTCTTC
TRBV9	NA	TRBJ2-5	TRBD2	CASSPRTSVEETQYF	TGTGCCAGCAGCCCCCGGACTAGCGTGGAAGAGACCCAGTACTTC
TRBV18	NA	TRBJ2-1	NA	CASSGQGSVYNEQFF	TGTGCCAGCTCAGGCCAGGGGTCTGTATACAATGAGCAGTTCTTC
TRBV6-5	NA	TRBJ2-7	NA	CASGAGPSYEQYF	TGTGCCAGCGGGGCAGGGCCATCCTACGAGCAGTACTTC
TRBV15	NA	TRBJ1-6	NA	CATSSQGNNSPLHF	TGTGCCACCAGCAGTCAGGGAAACAATTCACCCCTCCACTTT
TRBV5-1	NA	TRBJ2-3	TRBD2	CASRLAGGTDTQYF	TGCGCCAGCCGACTAGCGGGGGGCACAGATACGCAGTATTTT
TRBV7-3	NA	TRBJ2-1	TRBD1	CASSLTSRGHEQFF	TGTGCCAGCAGCTTAACGTCCAGGGGGCACGAGCAGTTCTTC
TRBV4-3	NA	TRBJ2-5	NA	CASSQNGGSETQYF	TGCGCCAGCAGCCAAAATGGAGGGTCAGAGACCCAGTACTTC
TRBV11-3	NA	TRBJ2-1	TRBD2	CASSLVGGGIYNEQFF	TGTGCCAGCAGCTTAGTAGGCGGGGGGATATACAATGAGCAGTTCTTC
TRBV7-2	NA	TRBJ2-5	TRBD2	CASSLAGGPLETQYF	TGTGCCAGCAGCCTAGCGGGGGGGCCACTAGAGACCCAGTACTTC
TRBV2	NA	TRBJ1-2	TRBD1	CASVQQGYYGYTF	TGTGCCAGCGTGCAACAGGGGTACTATGGCTACACCTTC
TRBV7-2	NA	TRBJ1-3	NA	CASSSGTSPRTIYF	TGTGCCAGCAGCAGTGGGACTTCCCCCCGCACCATATATTTT
TRBV14	NA	TRBJ2-1	NA	CASSLQAGPYNEQFF	TGTGCCAGCAGCCTCCAAGCGGGTCCTTACAATGAGCAGTTCTTC
TRBV4-2	NA	TRBJ1-3	NA	CASSQEQGAGNTIYF	TGTGCCAGCAGCCAAGAACAGGGAGCGGGAAACACCATATATTTT
TRBV7-2	few	TRBJ2-3	NA	CASSLIAASDTQYF	TGTGCCAGCAGCTTAATAGCGGCTTCTGATACGCAGTATTTT
TRBV27	NA	TRBJ2-7	NA	CASSLREGSYEQYF	TGTGCCAGCAGTTTAAGAGAGGGAAGCTACGAGCAGTACTTC
TRBV10-1	NA	TRBJ2-7	NA	CASSAQGRDEQYF	TGCGCCAGCAGTGCGCAGGGGCGAGACGAGCAGTACTTC
TRBV11-2	NA	TRBJ2-7	TRBD2	CASSLGTTPYEQYF	TGTGCCAGCAGCTTGGGGACTACCCCCTACGAGCAGTACTTC
TRBV28	NA	TRBJ2-6	TRBD2	CASSQPGRAGANVLTF	TGTGCCAGCAGTCAACCCGGGAGGGCTGGGGCCAACGTCCTGACTTTC
TRBV9	NA	TRBJ2-1	TRBD2	CASSATGTSYNEQFF	TGTGCCAGCAGCGCCACCGGGACTAGCTACAATGAGCAGTTCTTC
TRBV6-2/TRBV6-3	NA	TRBJ1-1	NA	CASSYVQATEAFF	TGTGCCAGCAGTTACGTACAGGCCACTGAAGCTTTCTTT
TRBV4-1	NA	TRBJ1-6	NA	CASSQDDRSYNSPLHF	TGCGCCAGCAGCCAAGACGATCGGTCCTATAATTCACCCCTCCACTTT
TRBV9	few	TRBJ2-7	NA	CASSVGSGTPYEQYF	TGTGCCAGCAGCGTAGGATCCGGGACACCTTACGAGCAGTACTTC
TRBV6-5	NA	TRBJ1-4	NA	CASSSFHRNEKLFF	TGTGCCAGCAGCTCTTTCCACAGAAATGAAAAACTGTTTTTT
TRBV10-3	NA	TRBJ2-7	NA	CAISERTASSYEQYF	TGTGCCATCAGTGAGAGGACAGCCTCCTCCTACGAGCAGTACTTC
TRBV7-8	NA	TRBJ2-7	NA	CASSQFRDFAYEQYF	TGTGCCAGCAGCCAGTTCCGGGACTTTGCCTACGAGCAGTACTTC